A single sample is the source of the 16 T cell receptor beta chains below, sequenced in a study of early T cells in non-severe SARS-CoV-2 infection. TCRdb redid the calling of the 5' RACE reads with MiXCR, one entry per CDR3 protein. Altogether about 48,000 distinct CDR3 sequences are present, approximately 7.5% being singletons, with the ten largest covering 5.8%. Input material: whole blood. The receptors were gathered from an adult who was a healthcare worker with PCR-confirmed SARS-CoV-2 infection or an uninfected control (not recorded which).

This clonotype was counted many times. The chain carries TRBV12-3 or TRBV12-4 and TRBJ1-5, with TRBD1 matching over 7 bases. The junction had 3 bases not matched to a gene; V was cut back by 3 bases and J by 4 bases. The CDR3 length is 14 residues. The CDR3 coding sequence is TGTGCCAGCAGTTTTATGACAGGGAATCAGCCCCAGCATTTT. It codes for CASSFMTGNQPQHF.

This clonotype was observed many times. This chain connects TRBV11-2 to TRBJ2-7; D gene uncertain. Trimming took 3 bases from V and 7 from J, leaving 7 bases between them. CDR3 length: 11 amino acids. The germline V gene has CDR1 SGHAT and CDR2 FQNNGV. Here the CDR3 DNA reads TGTGCCAGCAGCTTCTGGTTGGAGCAGTACTTC. Amino acid sequence: CASSFWLEQYF.

At least ten counts were recorded for this clonotype. This sequence joins TRBV7-9 and TRBJ2-1; D call uncertain. Trimming pared 4 bases from V and 8 bases from J, leaving 9 bases between. From germline, CDR1 is SEHNR and CDR2 FQNEAQ (reference sequence). The CDR3 covers 12 residues. CDR3 DNA: TGTGCCAGCAGCTCCCGGGTTTATGAGCAGTTCTTC. Encoded protein: CASSSRVYEQFF.

There are many counts of this clonotype. V gene TRBV18 combines with J gene TRBJ1-2; D is undetermined. V was pared by 2 bases and J by 6 bases, with 7 bases between. The CDR3 contains 12 residues. The germline V gene encodes CDR1 KGHSH and CDR2 LQKENI. The CDR3 bases are TGTGCCAGCTCACCAGAATCGGATGGCTACACCTTC. Its protein product is CASSPESDGYTF.

Of note for this clonotype: Relative to the germline gene, one junction end is altered; a read error may explain this. The gene calls are TRBV29-1 and TRBJ2-3, with D hard to call. The CDR3 sequence is 14 residues long. Germline CDR1 is SQVTM and CDR2 is ANQGSEA. The CDR3 DNA reads TGCAGCGTCGAAGGGCTTCTAAGCACAGATACGCAGTATTTT. Translated, it gives CSVEGLLSTDTQYF.

In its sample, this clonotype was seen many times. This rearrangement joins TRBV20-1 to TRBJ2-5; D is ambiguous. Trimming took 0 bases from V and 0 from J, leaving 8 bases between them. The CDR3 is 14 amino acids. Per the germline V gene, CDR1 is DFQATT and CDR2 is SNEGSKA (reference sequence). The CDR3 is CSARDWADQETQYF. The CDR3 DNA reads TGCAGTGCTAGAGATTGGGCAGACCAAGAGACCCAGTACTTC.

The sample holds many counts of this clonotype. The genes are TRBV10-3 and TRBJ2-7; TRBD2 matches 11 bases. Germline loops: CDR1 ENHRY, CDR2 SYGVKD. This CDR3 spans 16 amino acids. V was pared by 6 bases and J by 4 bases, with 11 bases of the junction left unmatched. The CDR3 coding sequence is TGTGCCATCAGCCCGACTCTAGCGGGGGGCAAGTACGAGCAGTACTTC. Amino acids: CAISPTLAGGKYEQYF.

This clonotype was seen more than once but under ten times. This chain connects TRBV7-9 to TRBJ2-5; 9 positions match TRBD1. Germline assignment: CDR1 SEHNR and CDR2 FQNEAQ (reference sequence). Trimming took 4 bases from V and 4 from J; bases not matched to a gene: 4. The CDR3 length is 14 residues. The CDR3 nucleotides read TGTGCCAGCAGCTCGGGGACAGGGATAGAGACCCAGTACTTC. Residues: CASSSGTGIETQYF.

V is TRBV5-1 and J is TRBJ2-7; TRBD2 matches at 10 bases. J gave up 4 bases and V 6 bases, and 1 base lay outside the gene matches. Germline V gene data show CDR1 as SGHRS and CDR2 as YFSETQ. The length of the CDR3 is 12 residues. The CDR3 loop reads CASNSGGYEQYF. Written as DNA, the CDR3 is TGCGCCAGCAATAGCGGGGGGTACGAGCAGTACTTC.

This clonotype showed up many times. The V call is TRBV7-9, the J call TRBJ1-6; D is unclear. The ends were cut back, 0 bases at V and 7 bases at J, with 10 bases in the middle. CDR3 size: 15 residues. The germline CDR1 and CDR2 sequences are SEHNR and FQNEAQ (reference sequence). CDR3: CASSLAGYRNSPLHF. CDR3 nucleotide sequence: TGTGCCAGCAGCTTAGCGGGGTACCGGAATTCACCCCTCCACTTT.

This clonotype was observed at least ten times. This chain links TRBV20-1 with TRBJ1-5; no clear D gene. The germline CDR1 and CDR2 sequences are DFQATT and SNEGSKA (reference sequence). The V and J ends lost 3 bases and 4 bases respectively, with 19 bases between them. This CDR3 contains 16 residues. The CDR3 bases are TGCAGTGCTAGCTTCAGAACTTCGAGGGAAAATCAGCCCCAGCATTTT. This translates into CSASFRTSRENQPQHF.

V is TRBV5-1 and J is TRBJ2-1; 9 bases align to TRBD1. V was clipped by 2 bases and J by 6 bases; unmatched bases: 6. This CDR3 has 15 amino acids. Germline CDR1 and CDR2: SGHRS and YFSETQ. The DNA for the CDR3 is TGCGCCAGCAGCTTACAGGGGGCCACACCCAATGAGCAGTTCTTC. This encodes CASSLQGATPNEQFF.

This chain connects TRBV28 to TRBJ1-1; D possibly corresponds to TRBD1 (6 bases). Germline lookup yields CDR1 MDHEN and CDR2 SYDVKM. Trimming took 7 bases from V and 3 from J, leaving 9 bases between them. The CDR3 sequence is 12 residues long. CDR3 coding DNA: TGTGCCAGCACAGGGGCCGACACTGAAGCTTTCTTT. This encodes CASTGADTEAFF.

There are a few counts of this clonotype. This chain links TRBV18 with TRBJ2-5; D uncertain. V lost 3 bases and J 2 bases, leaving 4 bases between the germline ends. Germline V gives CDR1 KGHSH, CDR2 LQKENI. The CDR3 has 12 amino acids. The CDR3 sequence is CASSPTQETQYF. In DNA, the CDR3 is TGTGCCAGCTCACCTACTCAAGAGACCCAGTACTTC.

The table lists this clonotype with many counts. The chain joins TRBV5-5 to TRBJ2-7; 7 positions agree with TRBD1. Trimming removed 5 bases from V and 3 bases from J; junction bases left unmatched: 5. From germline, CDR1 is SGHKS and CDR2 YYEKEE (reference sequence). The CDR3 sequence is 13 residues long. CDR3 nucleotides: TGTGCCAGCAGACGGGACAGTAACTACGAGCAGTACTTC. It yields the protein CASRRDSNYEQYF. Together with reference TRBV5-5 and TRBJ2-7, the CDR3 gives the full variable domain: DAGVTQSPTHLIKTRGQQVTLRCSPISGHKSVSWYQQVLGQGPQFIFQYYEKEERGRGNFPDRFSARQFPNYSSELNVNALLLGDSALYLCASRRDSNYEQYFGPGTRLTVT.

The rearrangement joins TRBV7-9 to TRBJ1-4, with 7 bases fitting TRBD1. Per germline, CDR1 SEHNR and CDR2 FQNEAQ (reference sequence). J gave up 5 bases and V 6 bases, and 9 bases lay outside the gene matches. This CDR3 contains 15 residues. For the CDR3, the DNA is TGTGCCAGCAGAAGCCCGGGACAGAGCAATGAAAAACTGTTTTTT. Residues: CASRSPGQSNEKLFF.